These 7 T cell receptor beta chains share one sample of origin, sequenced in a study of post-analysis software for immune sequencing data (dated by TCRdb to 2014 to 2015). General study outcomes and caveats: Significantly higher frequencies in patients than in controls were found for roughly 5 TRBV segments, including TRBV5-6, TRBV5-1 and TRBV20-1.

For these receptors, no antigen is known. Library preparation used PCR. The data were produced on an Illumina HiSeq 2500. Unique molecular identifiers were incorporated into TCR beta cDNA libraries to reduce PCR and sequencing biases. TCRdb's own reprocessing of the public reads used fastp at Q25 and MiXCR and kept productive beta chains. Under each unique CDR3 protein, matching rows form one entry showing the most common genes and DNA. The sample yields 350,000 to 500,000 distinct CDR3 sequences; more than 30% were counted once. Around 8% of the sample lies in the top ten. Sequencing was done on a sample of blood. Every receptor here comes from a girl aged 2-10 years with multiple sclerosis.

This clonotype has just a few counts. CDR3 bases: TGTGCCAGCAGTTACTCAAGTTGGGGGGGCGCGGACCTCTATGGCTACACCTTC. Translating it yields CASSYSSWGGADLYGYTF. The chain is built from TRBV6-5 and TRBJ1-2; possible D gene TRBD1, 6 bases. V was clipped by 0 bases and J by 4 bases, with 21 bases between them. The CDR3 spans 18 residues. CDR1 MNHEY and CDR2 SVGAGI come from the germline V gene.

This clonotype was seen repeatedly, ten times or more. V is TRBV28 and J is TRBJ1-1; possibly TRBD1 for D (6 bases). The ends were cut back, 6 bases at V and 5 bases at J, with 10 bases in the middle. This CDR3 is 12 amino acids long. Germline loops: CDR1 MDHEN, CDR2 SYDVKM. The DNA for the CDR3 is TGTGCCAGCAGGACAGGTGGTACTGAAGCTTTCTTT. It encodes CASRTGGTEAFF.

This clonotype was seen many times. The chain joins TRBV7-9 to TRBJ1-2, with TRBD1 as a possible D gene (6 bases). This CDR3 spans 14 amino acids. From germline, CDR1 is SEHNR and CDR2 FQNEAQ (reference sequence). The germline V and J ends were trimmed by 3 bases and 2 bases, with 10 bases remaining between them. Here the CDR3 DNA reads TGTGCCAGCAGCTTCGCCACAGGGAACTATGGCTACACCTTC. This encodes CASSFATGNYGYTF.

Concerning this clonotype itself: No conserved phenylalanine or tryptophan is present at the end of the CDR3, so a read error is the likely explanation. This chain joins TRBV7-2 and TRBJ2-7, with 7 positions matching TRBD2. The CDR3 has 14 residues. Germline values: CDR1 SGHTA, CDR2 FQGNSA. V lost 6 bases, J lost 2 bases, and 7 bases stayed unmatched. The CDR3 loop is CASRQNREAYEQYS. In DNA form, the CDR3 reads TGTGCCAGCAGACAAAATCGGGAGGCCTACGAGCAGTACTCC.

The V call is TRBV12-3 or TRBV12-4, the J call TRBJ2-3; TRBD2 aligns across 7 bases. After removal of 5 bases from V and 0 bases from J, the junction contained 8 bases not matched to a gene. The length of the CDR3 is 16 residues. The CDR3 loop is CASSLERGLSTDTQYF. CDR3 DNA: TGTGCCAGCAGTCTAGAGCGGGGCTTAAGCACAGATACGCAGTATTTT.

V and J are TRBV6-1 and TRBJ2-1; 9 bases map to TRBD1. Losses at the gene ends were 3 bases for V and 7 bases for J; bases not matched to a gene: 4. This CDR3 region has 14 residues. The V gene's germline CDR1 is MNHNS and CDR2 SASEGT. Written as DNA, the CDR3 is TGTGCCAGCAGTGAGCTGGACAGGGGTAATGAGCAGTTCTTC. This codes for CASSELDRGNEQFF.

The V gene is TRBV20-1, the J gene TRBJ1-2; D not certain. In germline, CDR1 is DFQATT, CDR2 SNEGSKA (reference sequence). Trimming left V 1 base short and J 5 bases short, with 8 bases between. The CDR3 runs 12 residues. The CDR3, as DNA: TGCAGTGCTAGAGGAGGATTTTATGGCTACACCTTC. Encoded protein: CSARGGFYGYTF.